This record covers a single T cell receptor (beta chain). This sample is drawn from a study of glioma-infiltrating T cells. Amplification of TCR alpha and beta CDR3 regions from RNA used iRepertoire nested multiplex PCR. Each CDR3 protein gets one entry after TCRdb re-called the multiplex PCR reads with MiXCR. The repertoire has some 160,000 distinct CDR3 sequences, around 42% of them found once; the top ten carry around 5%. Germline-derived CDR1 and CDR2 are LGHDT and YNNKEL (reference sequence). This CDR3 has 12 amino acids. V was trimmed by 4 bases and J by 11 bases, leaving 14 bases between them. This TCR derives from a human donor with low-grade glioma or glioblastoma, undergoing nonglioma brain surgery, or in good health (not recorded which). The chain joins TRBV3-1 to TRBJ1-1; no clear D. Material: glioma tissue, nonneoplastic brain tissue, or PBMCs (not recorded which). In DNA form, the CDR3 reads TGTGCCAGCAGCCGAACTCCCTCGGTGGCTTTCTTT. It yields the protein CASSRTPSVAFF.